This is a list of T cell receptor beta chains from one sample in a study of blood T cell repertoires in COVID-19. Here immunoSEQ multiplex PCR was the method, and the copy in TCRdb shows in-frame clones only, minus some. The sample records roughly 200,000 clones, roughly 81% being singletons. Sequencing input: peripheral blood. The receptors were sampled from a woman aged 80 or older with COVID-19, enrolled during active disease. Each CDR3 is given with its conserved first and last residue. A D gene is named only where the DNA matches it firmly. Size is omitted from some rows. Given values are once, few, many or a class for expanded clones.

J	D	size	V	DNA	CDR3
TRBJ2-7	NA	NA	TRBV6-5	TGTGCCAGCAGTAAGCCGGGACATACGTACGAGCAGTACTTC	CASSKPGHTYEQYF
TRBJ2-7	NA	NA	TRBV5-6	TGTGCCAGCAGCTTGTTCTGGAGGGAAGCCTACGAGCAGTACTTC	CASSLFWREAYEQYF
TRBJ2-1	TRBD2	few	TRBV7-9	TGTGCCAGCAGCTTGGGACTAGGCGGTGAGCAGTTCTTC	CASSLGLGGEQFF
TRBJ2-3	NA	NA	TRBV10-3	TGTGCCATCAGTGCCCTTAATGGAGCAGATACGCAGTATTTT	CAISALNGADTQYF
TRBJ1-5	NA	NA	TRBV7-8	TGTGCCAGCAGCTTACAGGGCAGCCGGAGGGGTAATAATCAGCCCCAGCATTTT	CASSLQGSRRGNNQPQHF
TRBJ1-3	TRBD1	NA	TRBV9	TGTGCCAGCAGCGTAGGTTTGACGCAGGGGGGATCTGGAAACACCATATATTTT	CASSVGLTQGGSGNTIYF
TRBJ2-1	NA	NA	TRBV3-1/TRBV3-2	TGTGCCAGCAGCCAGGGCAGCTACAATGAGCAGTTCTTC	CASSQGSYNEQFF
TRBJ2-1	TRBD2	many	TRBV10-3	TGTGCCATCAGTGAAAGCGGGAGGGCTCTGGATGAGCAGTTCTTC	CAISESGRALDEQFF
TRBJ2-1	NA	NA	TRBV4-2	TGTGCCAGCAGCCTTGGAGATAGTAGGAACAATGAGCAGTTCTTC	CASSLGDSRNNEQFF
TRBJ1-2	NA	NA	TRBV30	TGTGCCTGGAGTTCCGGTAACTATGGCTACACCTTC	CAWSSGNYGYTF
TRBJ1-6	NA	NA	TRBV9	TGTGCCAGCAGCGTAGACGGCAGGGGAAGGGCTCCCCTCCACTTT	CASSVDGRGRAPLHF
TRBJ1-2	NA	NA	TRBV10-3	TGTGCCATCAGTGCGTACAGGGATGGCTACACCTTC	CAISAYRDGYTF
TRBJ2-2	TRBD1	NA	TRBV5-1	TGCGCCAGCAGCTTAGGGACAGGGGCGAACACCGGGGAGCTGTTTTTT	CASSLGTGANTGELFF
TRBJ1-4	NA	NA	TRBV6-5	TGTGCCAGCAGTCCTCAGGGAAGGGAAAAACTGTTTTTT	CASSPQGREKLFF